This TCR beta chain originates from a study of cytomegalovirus exposure and HLA in healthy donors. Study-level findings and limits: HLA alleles showed associations with 15,000 to 20,000 TCR beta sequences in a later analysis, at a 0.05 false discovery rate.

Remarks on this clone: Its antigen is undetermined.

Germline V lookup: CDR1 PRHDT, CDR2 FYEKMQ (reference sequence). The CDR3 spans 15 residues. Trimming removed 5 bases from V and 5 bases from J, with 18 bases in between. PCR employed 60 Vbeta and 13 Jbeta primers. Generated by immunoSEQ multiplex PCR, the TCRdb table keeps only in-frame clones and is missing some. Counted here are more than 140,000 clones, about 77% occurring once; the ten biggest clones make up about 1.7%. The sequencing sample was made of PBMCs. The chain employs TRBV13 and TRBJ1-1; D is possibly TRBD1 (6 bases). The sequence derives from a female donor in good health and CMV-seronegative. CDR3 protein: CASSPRGAIGTEAFF. The CDR3 coding sequence is TGTGCCAGCAGCCCCCGGGGGGCGATAGGGACTGAAGCTTTCTTT. Together with reference TRBV13 and TRBJ1-1, the CDR3 gives the full variable domain: AAGVIQSPRHLIKEKRETATLKCYPIPRHDTVYWYQQGPGQDPQFLISFYEKMQSDKGSIPDRFSAQQFSDYHSELNMSSLELGDSALYFCASSPRGAIGTEAFFGQGTRLTVV.